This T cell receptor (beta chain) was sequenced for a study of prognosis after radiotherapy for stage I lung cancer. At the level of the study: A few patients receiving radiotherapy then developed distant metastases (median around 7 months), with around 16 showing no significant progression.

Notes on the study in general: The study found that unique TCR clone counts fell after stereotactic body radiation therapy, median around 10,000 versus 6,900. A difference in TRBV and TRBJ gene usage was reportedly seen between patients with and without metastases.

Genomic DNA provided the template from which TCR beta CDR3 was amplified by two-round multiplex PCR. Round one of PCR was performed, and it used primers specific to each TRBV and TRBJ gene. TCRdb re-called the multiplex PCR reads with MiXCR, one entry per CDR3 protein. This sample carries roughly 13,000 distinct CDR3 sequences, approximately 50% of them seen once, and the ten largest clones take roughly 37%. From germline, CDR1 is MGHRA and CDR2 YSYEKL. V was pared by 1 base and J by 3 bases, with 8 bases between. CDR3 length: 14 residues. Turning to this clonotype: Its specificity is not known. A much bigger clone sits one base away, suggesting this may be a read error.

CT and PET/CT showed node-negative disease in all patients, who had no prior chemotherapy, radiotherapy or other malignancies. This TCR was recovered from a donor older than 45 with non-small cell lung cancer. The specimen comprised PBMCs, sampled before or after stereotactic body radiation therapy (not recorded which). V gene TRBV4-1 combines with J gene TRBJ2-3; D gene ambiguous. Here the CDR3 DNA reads TGCGCCAGCAGCCAAGGGGCGCGGACAGATACGCAGTATTTT. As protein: CASSQGARTDTQYF.